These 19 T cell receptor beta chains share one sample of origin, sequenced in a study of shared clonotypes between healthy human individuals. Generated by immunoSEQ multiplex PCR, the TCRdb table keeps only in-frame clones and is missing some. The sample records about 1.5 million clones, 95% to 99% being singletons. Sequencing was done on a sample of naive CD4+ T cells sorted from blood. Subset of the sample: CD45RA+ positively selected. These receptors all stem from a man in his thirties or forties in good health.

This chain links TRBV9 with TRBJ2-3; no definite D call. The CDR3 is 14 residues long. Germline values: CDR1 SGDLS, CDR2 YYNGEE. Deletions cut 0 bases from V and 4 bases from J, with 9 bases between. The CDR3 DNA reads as TGTGCCAGCAGCGTAGGGCCGATAGCAGATACGCAGTATTTT. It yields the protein CASSVGPIADTQYF.

In nucleotides, the CDR3 is TGTGCCAGCAGTTACTCGTTCCAGGGAGAAAACACCATATATTTT. It is translated as CASSYSFQGENTIYF. This chain joins TRBV6-5 and TRBJ1-3; weak D call: TRBD1 (5 bases). This CDR3 spans 15 amino acids. V was shortened by 0 bases and J by 6 bases, with 12 bases between the two germline ends. Germline CDR1 reads MNHEY; CDR2 reads SVGAGI.

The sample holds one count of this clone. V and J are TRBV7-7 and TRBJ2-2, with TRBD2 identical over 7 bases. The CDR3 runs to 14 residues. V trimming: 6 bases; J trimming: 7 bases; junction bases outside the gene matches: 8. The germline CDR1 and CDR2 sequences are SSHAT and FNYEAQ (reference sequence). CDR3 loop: CASSSSSGDGELFF. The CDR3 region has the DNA TGTGCCAGCAGTTCGTCGAGCGGGGACGGGGAGCTGTTTTTT.

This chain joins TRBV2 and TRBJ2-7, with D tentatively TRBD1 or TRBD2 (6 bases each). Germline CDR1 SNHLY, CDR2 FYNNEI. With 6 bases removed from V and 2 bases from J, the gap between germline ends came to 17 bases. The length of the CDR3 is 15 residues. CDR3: CASSDGGAGPYEQYF. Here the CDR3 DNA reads TGTGCCAGCAGCGATGGGGGCGCGGGGCCCTACGAGCAGTACTTC.

In nucleotides, the CDR3 is TGTGCCACCGCAAGCTACGGAGCGGGAGAGGGAGATACGCAGTATTTT. Protein product: CATASYGAGEGDTQYF. The chain carries TRBV25-1 and TRBJ2-3; 8 nucleotides align to TRBD2. V gave up 10 bases and J gave up 5 bases; unmatched junction bases: 17. Germline assignment: CDR1 MGHDK and CDR2 SYGVNS. The length of the CDR3 is 16 residues.

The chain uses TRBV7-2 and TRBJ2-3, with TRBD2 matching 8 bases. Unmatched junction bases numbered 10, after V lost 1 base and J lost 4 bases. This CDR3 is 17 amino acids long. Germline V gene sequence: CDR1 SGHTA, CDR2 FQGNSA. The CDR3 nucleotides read TGTGCCAGCAGCTTAGTGGAATTAGCGGGACGGGCAGATACGCAGTATTTT. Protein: CASSLVELAGRADTQYF.

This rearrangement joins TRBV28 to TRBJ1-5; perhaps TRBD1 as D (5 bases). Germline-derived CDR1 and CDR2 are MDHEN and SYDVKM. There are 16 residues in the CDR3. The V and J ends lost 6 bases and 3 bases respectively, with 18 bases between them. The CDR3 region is CASREDGRGPNQPQHF. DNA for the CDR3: TGTGCCAGCAGGGAAGACGGCCGGGGCCCCAATCAGCCCCAGCATTTT.

The CDR3 loop is CASSLGRDLDEQYF. The CDR3 DNA sequence: TGCGCCAGCAGCTTAGGCAGGGACTTGGACGAGCAGTACTTC. The chain carries TRBV5-1 and TRBJ2-7, with TRBD2 as a possible D gene (6 bases). This CDR3 contains 14 residues. Trimming stripped 2 bases from V and 5 bases from J, with 14 bases between. In germline, CDR1 is SGHRS, CDR2 YFSETQ.

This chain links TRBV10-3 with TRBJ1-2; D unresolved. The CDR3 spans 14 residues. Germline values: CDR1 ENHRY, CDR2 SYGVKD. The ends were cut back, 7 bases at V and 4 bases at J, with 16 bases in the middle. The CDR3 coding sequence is TGTGCCATCAACCCCGCCTTCCTAAGCTATGGCTACACCTTC. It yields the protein CAINPAFLSYGYTF.

CDR3 nucleotide sequence: TGCGCCAGCAGCCCTGGGGGGACTAGCGGGAGCACAGATACGCAGTATTTT. Its protein is CASSPGGTSGSTDTQYF. This sequence joins TRBV5-1 and TRBJ2-3; 12 nucleotides match TRBD2. Unmatched junction bases numbered 6, after V lost 4 bases and J lost 0 bases. There are 17 residues in the CDR3. The V gene's germline CDR1 is SGHRS and CDR2 YFSETQ.

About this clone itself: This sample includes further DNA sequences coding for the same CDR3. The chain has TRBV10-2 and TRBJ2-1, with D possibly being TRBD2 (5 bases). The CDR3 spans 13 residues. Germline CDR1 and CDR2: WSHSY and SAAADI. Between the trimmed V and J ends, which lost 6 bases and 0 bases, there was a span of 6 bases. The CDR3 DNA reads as TGCGCCAGCAGCCGGGACTCCTACAATGAGCAGTTCTTC. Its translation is CASSRDSYNEQFF.

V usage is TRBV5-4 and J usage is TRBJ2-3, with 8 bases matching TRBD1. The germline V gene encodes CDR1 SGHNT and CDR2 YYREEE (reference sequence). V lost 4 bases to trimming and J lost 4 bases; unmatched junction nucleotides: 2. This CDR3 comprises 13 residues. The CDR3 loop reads CASSLDRADTQYF. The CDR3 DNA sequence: TGTGCCAGCAGCCTGGACAGGGCAGATACGCAGTATTTT.

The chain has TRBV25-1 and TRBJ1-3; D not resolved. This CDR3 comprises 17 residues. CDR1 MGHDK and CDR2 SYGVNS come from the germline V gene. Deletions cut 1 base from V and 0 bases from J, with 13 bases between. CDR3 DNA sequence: TGTGCCAGCAGTGAATTGGTTGGGCAGCACTCTGGAAACACCATATATTTT. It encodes CASSELVGQHSGNTIYF.

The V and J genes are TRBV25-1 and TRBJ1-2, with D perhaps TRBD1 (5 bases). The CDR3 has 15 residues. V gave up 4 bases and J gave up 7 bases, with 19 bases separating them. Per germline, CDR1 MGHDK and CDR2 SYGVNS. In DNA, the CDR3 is TGTGCCAGCAGTGGAGGGGTCGGGGGGATGAGTGGCTACACCTTC. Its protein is CASSGGVGGMSGYTF.

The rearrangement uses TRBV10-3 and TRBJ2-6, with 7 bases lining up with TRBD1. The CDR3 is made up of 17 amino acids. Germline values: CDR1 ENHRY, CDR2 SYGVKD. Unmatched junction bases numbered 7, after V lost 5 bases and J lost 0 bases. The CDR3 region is CAISTRTGTSGANVLTF. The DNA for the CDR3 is TGTGCCATCAGTACCCGGACAGGCACCTCTGGGGCCAACGTCCTGACTTTC.

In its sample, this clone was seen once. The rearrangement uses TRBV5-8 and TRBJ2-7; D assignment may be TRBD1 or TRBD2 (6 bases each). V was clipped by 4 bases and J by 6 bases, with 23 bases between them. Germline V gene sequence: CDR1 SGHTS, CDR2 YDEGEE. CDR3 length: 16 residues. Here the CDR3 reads CASSPDTGAGVAEQYF. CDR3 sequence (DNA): TGTGCCAGCAGCCCAGATACGGGGGCAGGGGTGGCCGAGCAGTACTTC.

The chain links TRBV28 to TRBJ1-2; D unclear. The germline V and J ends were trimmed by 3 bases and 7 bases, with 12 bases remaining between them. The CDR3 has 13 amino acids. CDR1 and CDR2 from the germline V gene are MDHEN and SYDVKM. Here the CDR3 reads CASSLTEEFGYTF. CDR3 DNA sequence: TGTGCCAGCAGTTTGACCGAGGAGTTTGGCTACACCTTC.

The CDR3 region has the DNA TGTGCCAGCAGCTTAAAGGGAACCTCTGGGGCCAACGTCCTGACTTTC. As protein: CASSLKGTSGANVLTF. This chain connects TRBV11-2 to TRBJ2-6; D not resolved. Per the germline V gene, CDR1 is SGHAT and CDR2 is FQNNGV. V lost 2 bases, J lost 0 bases, and 8 bases lay in between. There are 16 residues in the CDR3.

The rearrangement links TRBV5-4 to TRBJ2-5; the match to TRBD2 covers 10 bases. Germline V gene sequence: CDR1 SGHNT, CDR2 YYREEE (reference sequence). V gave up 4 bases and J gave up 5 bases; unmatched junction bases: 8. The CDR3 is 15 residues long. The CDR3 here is CASSTPGTSAETQYF. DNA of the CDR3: TGTGCCAGCAGCACCCCGGGGACTAGCGCTGAGACCCAGTACTTC.